This entry lists 18 T cell receptor beta chains sequenced from one sample in a study of Graves' ophthalmopathy and Graves' hyperthyroidism. RNA transcripts served as template for amplifying TCR beta CDR3 sequences. First-round RT-PCR employed HTBI primers, with a second-round multiplex PCR after it. TCRdb itself ran the multiplex PCR reads through MiXCR, one entry per CDR3 protein. This sample has hundreds of thousands of distinct CDR3 sequences, with roughly two fifths found just once. Sample: peripheral blood. The receptors shown here come from an adult man with Graves' ophthalmopathy.

The chain is built from TRBV25-1 and TRBJ2-2, with TRBD2 as a possible D gene (6 bases). V was pared by 1 base and J by 0 bases, with 12 bases between. The germline CDR1 and CDR2 sequences are MGHDK and SYGVNS. CDR3 length: 17 residues. CDR3 sequence: CASSELRAGTNTGELFF. CDR3 sequence (DNA): TGTGCCAGCAGTGAATTAAGGGCGGGAACGAACACCGGGGAGCTGTTTTTT.

This clonotype was observed a few times. The rearrangement links TRBV19 to TRBJ2-5, with a weak D call TRBD2 (6 bases). V dropped 1 base and J dropped 0 bases, with 18 bases sitting between them. The CDR3 length is 18 residues. The germline gives CDR1 LNHDA, CDR2 SQIVND (reference sequence). The CDR3 protein is CASSIGPFLAEYQETQYF. DNA for the CDR3: TGTGCCAGTAGTATAGGCCCATTCTTAGCGGAGTACCAAGAGACCCAGTACTTC.

The chain joins TRBV7-8 to TRBJ1-2; TRBD1 aligns across 7 bases. Trimming at V came to 11 bases and at J to 5 bases, leaving 8 bases not matched to a gene. Germline loops: CDR1 SGHVS, CDR2 FQNEAQ. The CDR3 totals 12 residues. CDR3 protein: CAWSRGEYGYTF. CDR3 in DNA: TGTGCCTGGAGCAGGGGGGAATATGGCTACACCTTC.

This clonotype was picked up many times. V gene TRBV29-1 combines with J gene TRBJ2-7; D is uncertain. Germline V lookup: CDR1 SQVTM, CDR2 ANQGSEA. V lost 6 bases to trimming and J lost 3 bases, with 12 bases between them. The CDR3 sequence is 12 residues long. CDR3 sequence: CSVPLMDYEQYF. In DNA, the CDR3 is TGCAGCGTCCCCTTGATGGACTACGAGCAGTACTTC.

The V call is TRBV3-1, the J call TRBJ1-5; 7 bases align to TRBD1. The V gene's germline CDR1 is LGHDT and CDR2 YNNKEL (reference sequence). The V and J ends lost 4 bases and 6 bases, in that order; junction bases with no gene match: 3. The CDR3 extends over 13 amino acids. The CDR3 sequence is CASSPGGFQPQHF. The CDR3 nucleotides are TGTGCCAGCAGCCCAGGGGGATTTCAGCCCCAGCATTTT.

The CDR3 reads CASSFPGQGGNTQYF. The DNA of the CDR3 is TGTGCCAGCAGCTTTCCGGGACAGGGGGGGAATACGCAGTATTTT. The chain couples TRBV7-6 to TRBJ2-3; 11 positions match TRBD1. The J segment lost 7 bases and the V segment lost 3 bases, leaving 6 bases of the junction unmatched. Germline V gene data show CDR1 as SGHVS and CDR2 as FNYEAQ. This CDR3 is 15 amino acids long.

Comments on this clonotype: Being one base from a much bigger clone, this may be a read error. V gene TRBV24-1 combines with J gene TRBJ2-7; no reliable D call. Germline CDR1 KGHDR, CDR2 SFDVKD. Between the trimmed V and J ends, which lost 4 bases and 6 bases, there was a span of 12 bases. The CDR3 runs 13 residues. The CDR3 is CATSEPTRVEQYF. The CDR3 nucleotides read TGTGCCACCAGTGAGCCAACAAGGGTCGAGCAGTACTTC.

This clonotype appeared a few times. The V gene is TRBV9, the J gene TRBJ2-5, with D hard to call. The CDR3 spans 16 residues. Trimming removed 0 bases from V and 0 bases from J, with 12 bases in between. The germline V gene has CDR1 SGDLS and CDR2 YYNGEE. The CDR3 spells CASSVGVPIHQETQYF. DNA for the CDR3: TGTGCCAGCAGCGTAGGAGTGCCTATTCACCAAGAGACCCAGTACTTC. Complete variable domain (other parts from reference TRBV9 and TRBJ2-5): DSGVTQTPKHLITATGQRVTLRCSPRSGDLSVYWYQQSLDQGLQFLIQYYNGEERAKGNILERFSAQQFPDLHSELNLSSLELGDSALYFCASSVGVPIHQETQYFGPGTRLLVL.

There are a few counts of this clonotype. The CDR3 DNA follows: TGCAGCGTGGAGCTGGGGTCCACAGATACGCAGTATTTT. This sequence encodes CSVELGSTDTQYF. The chain is built from TRBV29-1 and TRBJ2-3; no definite D call. The CDR3 spans 13 residues. V was clipped by 6 bases and J by 2 bases, with 12 bases between them. The germline CDR1 and CDR2 sequences are SQVTM and ANQGSEA.

The chain combines TRBV7-2 with TRBJ1-5; TRBD1 is a possible D gene (6 bases). Between the trimmed V and J ends, which lost 2 bases and 5 bases, there was a span of 13 bases. From germline, CDR1 is SGHTA and CDR2 FQGNSA. The CDR3 consists of 15 residues. This CDR3 is CASSLFRGGDQPQHF. The CDR3 DNA reads as TGTGCCAGCAGCTTATTTCGAGGGGGTGATCAGCCCCAGCATTTT.

This clonotype was seen once. The chain combines TRBV6-2 or TRBV6-3 with TRBJ2-7; 7 bases fit TRBD1. This CDR3 region has 16 residues. Germline CDR1 is MNHEY and CDR2 is SVGEGT. V trimming: 2 bases; J trimming: 4 bases; junction bases outside the gene matches: 11. The CDR3 DNA follows: TGTGCCAGCAGTTACCGGCCGGACAGGTACACTTACGAGCAGTACTTC. This translates into CASSYRPDRYTYEQYF.

This clonotype was detected many times. The V call is TRBV19, the J call TRBJ1-1, with TRBD1 identical over 9 bases. In germline, CDR1 is LNHDA, CDR2 SQIVND (reference sequence). J lost 0 bases, V lost 5 bases, and 4 bases had no gene match. The CDR3 has 15 amino acids. CDR3 DNA: TGTGCCAGTAGTCTAGGGACAGGGATGAACACTGAAGCTTTCTTT. Its protein product is CASSLGTGMNTEAFF. Full variable domain (outside the CDR3, taken from reference TRBV19 and TRBJ1-1): DGGITQSPKYLFRKEGQNVTLSCEQNLNHDAMYWYRQDPGQGLRLIYYSQIVNDFQKGDIAEGYSVSREKKESFPLTVTSAQKNPTAFYLCASSLGTGMNTEAFFGQGTRLTVV.

The V gene is TRBV27, the J gene TRBJ1-1; possible D gene TRBD1, 5 bases. V lost 3 bases and J 7 bases, leaving 12 bases between the germline ends. CDR1 and CDR2 from the germline V gene are MNHEY and SMNVEV (reference sequence). The CDR3 spans 13 residues. The CDR3 sequence is CASSLGRPFEAFF. The CDR3 region has the DNA TGTGCCAGCAGTTTGGGGCGGCCTTTTGAAGCTTTCTTT.

The V call is TRBV29-1, the J call TRBJ2-3; unclear D gene. The CDR3 is 12 residues long. V lost 3 bases, J lost 4 bases, and 8 bases lay in between. Germline CDR1 and CDR2: SQVTM and ANQGSEA. Written as DNA, the CDR3 is TGCAGCGTTGAGGCACCCCCAGATACGCAGTATTTT. This encodes CSVEAPPDTQYF.

In regard to this clonotype: This could be a read error, since a much larger clone is one nucleotide away. The chain joins TRBV29-1 to TRBJ1-5; no firm D call. The germline V gene has CDR1 SQVTM and CDR2 ANQGSEA. CDR3 length: 15 residues. CDR3 amino acids: CASSVTSGRYQPQHF. The CDR3 coding sequence is TGTGCCAGTAGTGTCACATCCGGGAGATATCAGCCCCAGCATTTT.

Regarding this clonotype: No DNA is shown, since the ends of the CDR3 on it are uncertain; the CDR3 is the one TCRdb lists. The chain couples TRBV10-3 to TRBJ1-2; the D call TRBD1 from the table was never checked on the DNA. CDR1 and CDR2 from the germline V gene are ENHRY and SYGVKD. The CDR3 adds up to 16 amino acids, both ends counted. CDR3 loop: CAIRGDRNEAFFGYTF.

This clonotype was counted a few times. The J gene is TRBJ1-1, the V gene TRBV9, with no clear D. Germline lookup yields CDR1 SGDLS and CDR2 YYNGEE. V lost 0 bases and J 4 bases, leaving 7 bases between the germline ends. The CDR3 consists of 13 residues. CDR3 residues: CASSVGHLTEAFF. CDR3 nucleotide sequence: TGTGCCAGCAGCGTAGGGCATCTCACTGAAGCTTTCTTT.

V usage is TRBV4-3 and J usage is TRBJ2-7, with TRBD2 matching over 9 bases. The CDR3 consists of 15 residues. Losses at the gene ends were 6 bases for V and 5 bases for J; bases not matched to a gene: 11. The germline V gene encodes CDR1 LGHNA and CDR2 YSLEER. DNA for the CDR3: TGCGCCAGCAGATACGGTAGCGGGGGCCGGGACGAGCAGTACTTC. The encoded protein is CASRYGSGGRDEQYF.